This T cell receptor beta chain was recovered during a study of T cell changes during pregnancy in multiple sclerosis. Sequencing was performed with immunoSEQ multiplex PCR; in TCRdb, only in-frame clones are kept and a portion is missing. The repertoire holds under 110,000 clones, 91% seen once, with about 1.6% in the top ten. This clonotype originated in a female donor with multiple sclerosis, enrolled in a pregnancy study. Sequenced material: peripheral blood, taken before pregnancy.

CDR3 DNA sequence: TGTGCCAGTAGTGCGCGGGCAGGGGGCTATAACACTGAAGCTTTCTTT. As protein: CASSARAGGYNTEAFF. V and J are TRBV19 and TRBJ1-1, with 8 bases identical to TRBD1. The CDR3 has 16 amino acids. Trimming at V came to 5 bases and at J to 2 bases, leaving 10 bases not matched to a gene. Germline lookup yields CDR1 LNHDA and CDR2 SQIVND (reference sequence).